The 14 T cell receptor beta chains listed next were all sequenced from one sample in a study of blood T cell repertoires in COVID-19. Clones were sequenced by immunoSEQ multiplex PCR, and TCRdb holds only the in-frame ones, with some missing. Among over 150,000 clones, around nine tenths were seen once, and the ten largest hold approximately 2.1%. Sequencing was performed on peripheral blood. The source of these receptors is a man between 45 and 60 years old who had recovered from COVID-19.

The gene calls are TRBV25-1 and TRBJ2-5; 8 bases map to TRBD2. The germline V gene encodes CDR1 MGHDK and CDR2 SYGVNS. V trimming: 3 bases; J trimming: 0 bases; junction bases outside the gene matches: 12. The CDR3 spans 18 residues. The CDR3 sequence is CASSDSWLAGSYQETQYF. Here the CDR3 DNA reads TGTGCCAGCAGTGACTCTTGGCTAGCGGGCTCCTACCAAGAGACCCAGTACTTC.

The chain is built from TRBV4-3 and TRBJ2-7, with 7 bases that match TRBD1. Trimming removed 4 bases from V and 5 bases from J; junction bases left unmatched: 8. The CDR3 is made up of 14 amino acids. Germline V gives CDR1 LGHNA, CDR2 YSLEER. The CDR3: CASSPTGNLHEQYF. Here the CDR3 DNA reads TGCGCCAGCAGCCCGACAGGGAATCTCCACGAGCAGTACTTC.

The rearrangement uses TRBV19 and TRBJ1-2; a weak D match, TRBD1 (6 bases). Trimming left V 7 bases short and J 1 base short, with 13 bases between. The CDR3 is made up of 14 amino acids. Germline V gene data show CDR1 as LNHDA and CDR2 as SQIVND (reference sequence). For the CDR3, the DNA is TGTGCCAGTAATGACAGGCTATTTAACTATGGCTACACCTTC. Residues: CASNDRLFNYGYTF. Using reference TRBV19 and TRBJ1-2 for the parts outside the CDR3, the full variable domain is DGGITQSPKYLFRKEGQNVTLSCEQNLNHDAMYWYRQDPGQGLRLIYYSQIVNDFQKGDIAEGYSVSREKKESFPLTVTSAQKNPTAFYLCASNDRLFNYGYTFGSGTRLTVV.

A word on this clone: Other DNA variants within this sample encode the same CDR3. The CDR3 spells CASSLRDRGNQPQHF. The CDR3, as DNA: TGTGCCAGCAGCTTACGGGACAGGGGTAATCAGCCCCAGCATTTT. This chain joins TRBV5-6 and TRBJ1-5; TRBD1 matches 10 bases. The length of the CDR3 is 15 residues. The junction had 3 bases not matched to a gene; V was cut back by 2 bases and J by 4 bases. The V gene's germline CDR1 is SGHDT and CDR2 YYEEEE.

The V and J genes are TRBV5-1 and TRBJ2-7, with 11 positions matching TRBD1. V lost 2 bases to trimming and J lost 7 bases; unmatched junction nucleotides: 5. The CDR3 extends over 14 amino acids. The V gene's germline CDR1 is SGHRS and CDR2 YFSETQ. The DNA of the CDR3 is TGCGCCAGCAGCTTCGGACAGGGGGCGAGGGAGCAGTACTTC. It codes for CASSFGQGAREQYF.

In DNA, the CDR3 is TGTGCCTGGAGTGAATCACAGGTTAGCAATCAGCCCCAGCATTTT. Protein: CAWSESQVSNQPQHF. The chain uses TRBV30 and TRBJ1-5, with D perhaps matching TRBD1 (5 bases). The V and J ends lost 1 base and 0 bases respectively, with 10 bases between them. Germline V gene data show CDR1 as GTSNPN and CDR2 as SVGIG (reference sequence). The CDR3 runs to 15 residues.

The chain uses TRBV2 and TRBJ1-4, with TRBD1 matching over 7 bases. Germline V lookup: CDR1 SNHLY, CDR2 FYNNEI. This CDR3 comprises 19 residues. The ends lost 6 bases at V and 0 bases at J; junction bases unmatched: 16. DNA of the CDR3: TGTGCCAGCAGAAAAGATTACAGGGGACTCTCCCCAACTAATGAAAAACTGTTTTTT. Translating it yields CASRKDYRGLSPTNEKLFF.

This chain connects TRBV6-2 or TRBV6-3 to TRBJ2-7; D gene uncertain. This CDR3 has 14 amino acids. V was clipped by 2 bases and J by 0 bases, with 8 bases between them. CDR1 MNHEY and CDR2 SVGEGT come from the germline V gene. DNA for the CDR3: TGTGCCAGCAGTTACGACGGCGGCTCCTACGAGCAGTACTTC. Translation gives CASSYDGGSYEQYF.

J is TRBJ2-7 and V is TRBV6-5, with TRBD1 as a possible D gene (5 bases). Germline V gene data show CDR1 as MNHEY and CDR2 as SVGAGI. The CDR3 spans 14 residues. Trimming cost V 2 bases and J 2 bases, with 10 bases left between them. The CDR3 protein is CASSYDQGPYEQYF. The DNA for the CDR3 is TGTGCCAGCAGTTACGACCAGGGTCCCTACGAGCAGTACTTC.

The chain uses TRBV11-2 and TRBJ2-6; D may be TRBD1 (5 bases). Germline lookup yields CDR1 SGHAT and CDR2 FQNNGV. Trimming cost V 5 bases and J 0 bases, with 17 bases left between them. The CDR3 has 18 amino acids. The CDR3: CASSESRQILSGANVLTF. The CDR3 DNA is TGTGCCAGCAGCGAGAGTAGACAGATCCTCTCTGGGGCCAACGTCCTGACTTTC.

This clone was recorded only once. The chain has TRBV5-5 and TRBJ2-5; the match to TRBD1 covers 9 bases. The J segment lost 4 bases and the V segment lost 0 bases, leaving 4 bases of the junction unmatched. This CDR3 region has 15 residues. Germline V lookup: CDR1 SGHKS, CDR2 YYEKEE (reference sequence). CDR3 DNA: TGTGCCAGCAGCTTGGGTACGACAGGGGGAGAGACCCAGTACTTC. This gives the protein CASSLGTTGGETQYF.

The chain links TRBV3-1 (or the pseudogene TRBV3-2) to TRBJ2-7, with 8 positions matching TRBD1. The length of the CDR3 is 17 residues. Germline lookup yields CDR1 LGHDT and CDR2 YNNKEL (reference sequence). Unmatched junction bases numbered 10, after V lost 0 bases and J lost 3 bases. CDR3 loop: CASSQDRFTGGIYEQYF. The CDR3 DNA sequence: TGTGCCAGCAGCCAAGACCGGTTCACAGGGGGGATCTACGAGCAGTACTTC.

The chain links TRBV7-2 to TRBJ2-5, with D unresolved. Germline CDR1 reads SGHTA; CDR2 reads FQGNSA. This CDR3 spans 13 amino acids. V lost 5 bases to trimming and J lost 7 bases, with 14 bases between them. CDR3 coding DNA: TGTGCCAGCAGCCAGGCCGCAATTGGGACCCAGTACTTC. It specifies CASSQAAIGTQYF. The full variable domain, with the rest looked up from reference TRBV7-2 and TRBJ2-5, is GAGVSQSPSNKVTEKGKDVELRCDPISGHTALYWYRQSLGQGLEFLIYFQGNSAPDKSGLPSDRFSAERTGGSVSTLTIQRTQQEDSAVYLCASSQAAIGTQYFGPGTRLLVL.

The chain links TRBV28 to TRBJ1-2, with D perhaps TRBD1 (6 bases). The CDR3 covers 14 residues. Germline CDR1 MDHEN, CDR2 SYDVKM. The ends were cut back, 6 bases at V and 1 base at J, with 12 bases in the middle. The CDR3 coding sequence is TGTGCCAGCAGACCCGGGACAATTAACTATGGCTACACCTTC. Encoded protein: CASRPGTINYGYTF.